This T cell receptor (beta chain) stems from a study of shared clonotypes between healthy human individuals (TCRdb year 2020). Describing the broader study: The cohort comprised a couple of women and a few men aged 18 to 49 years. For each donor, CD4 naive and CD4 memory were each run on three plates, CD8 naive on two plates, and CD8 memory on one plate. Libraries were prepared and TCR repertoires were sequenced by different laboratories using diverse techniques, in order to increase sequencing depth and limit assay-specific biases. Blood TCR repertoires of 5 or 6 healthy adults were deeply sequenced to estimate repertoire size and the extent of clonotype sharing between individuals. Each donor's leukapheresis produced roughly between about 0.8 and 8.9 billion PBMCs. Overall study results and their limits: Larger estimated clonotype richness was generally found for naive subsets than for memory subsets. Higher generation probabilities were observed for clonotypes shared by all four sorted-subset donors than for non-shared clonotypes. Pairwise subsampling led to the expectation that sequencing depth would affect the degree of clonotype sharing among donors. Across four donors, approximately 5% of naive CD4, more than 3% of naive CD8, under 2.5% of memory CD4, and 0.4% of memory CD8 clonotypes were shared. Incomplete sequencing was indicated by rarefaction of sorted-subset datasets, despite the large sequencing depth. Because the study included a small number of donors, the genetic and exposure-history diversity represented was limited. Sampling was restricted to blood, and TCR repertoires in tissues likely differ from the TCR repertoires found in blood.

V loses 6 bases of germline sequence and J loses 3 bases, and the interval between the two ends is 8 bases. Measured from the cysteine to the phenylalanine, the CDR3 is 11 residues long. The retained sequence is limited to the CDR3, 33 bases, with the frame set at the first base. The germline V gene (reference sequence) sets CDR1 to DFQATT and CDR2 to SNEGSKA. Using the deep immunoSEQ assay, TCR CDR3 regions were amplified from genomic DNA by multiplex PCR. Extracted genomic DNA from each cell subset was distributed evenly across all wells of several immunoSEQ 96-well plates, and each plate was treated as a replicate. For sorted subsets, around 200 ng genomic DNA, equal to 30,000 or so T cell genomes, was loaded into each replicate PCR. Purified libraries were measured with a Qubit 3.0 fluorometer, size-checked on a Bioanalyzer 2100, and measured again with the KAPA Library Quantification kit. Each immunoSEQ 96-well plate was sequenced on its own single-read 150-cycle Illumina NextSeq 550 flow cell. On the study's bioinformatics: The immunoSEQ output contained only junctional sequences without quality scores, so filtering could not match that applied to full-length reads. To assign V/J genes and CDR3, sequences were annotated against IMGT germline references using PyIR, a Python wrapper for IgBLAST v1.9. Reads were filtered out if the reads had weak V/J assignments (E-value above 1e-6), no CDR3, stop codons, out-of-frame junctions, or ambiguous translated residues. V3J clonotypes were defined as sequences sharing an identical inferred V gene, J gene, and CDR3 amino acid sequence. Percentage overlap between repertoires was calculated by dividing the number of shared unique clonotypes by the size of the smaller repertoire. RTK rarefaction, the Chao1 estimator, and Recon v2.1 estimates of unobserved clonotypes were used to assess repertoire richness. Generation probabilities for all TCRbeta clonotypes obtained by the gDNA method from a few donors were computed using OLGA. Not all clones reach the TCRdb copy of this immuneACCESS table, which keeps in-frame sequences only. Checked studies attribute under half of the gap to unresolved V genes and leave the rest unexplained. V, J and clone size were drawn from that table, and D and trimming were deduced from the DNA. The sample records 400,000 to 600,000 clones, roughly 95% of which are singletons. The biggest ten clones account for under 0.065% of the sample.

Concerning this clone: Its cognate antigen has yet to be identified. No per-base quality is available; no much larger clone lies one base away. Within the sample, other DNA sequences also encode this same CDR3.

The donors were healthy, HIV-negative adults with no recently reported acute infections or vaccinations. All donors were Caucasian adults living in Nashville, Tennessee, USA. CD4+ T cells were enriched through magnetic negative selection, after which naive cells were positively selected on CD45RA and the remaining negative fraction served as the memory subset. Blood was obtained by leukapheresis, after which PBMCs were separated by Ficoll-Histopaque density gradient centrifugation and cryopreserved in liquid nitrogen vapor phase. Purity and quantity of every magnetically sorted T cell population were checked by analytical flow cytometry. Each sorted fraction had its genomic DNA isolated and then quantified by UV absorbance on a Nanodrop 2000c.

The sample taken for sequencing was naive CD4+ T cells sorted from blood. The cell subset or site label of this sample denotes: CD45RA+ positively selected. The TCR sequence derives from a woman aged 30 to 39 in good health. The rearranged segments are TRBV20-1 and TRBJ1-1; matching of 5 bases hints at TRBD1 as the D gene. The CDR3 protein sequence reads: CSARADTEAFF. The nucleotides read TGCAGTGCCAGGGCGGACACTGAAGCTTTCTTT.